These T cell receptor beta chains were read from a single sample in a study of glioma-infiltrating T cells. TCRdb redid the calling of the multiplex PCR reads with MiXCR, one entry per CDR3 protein. The table records 100,000 to 150,000 distinct CDR3 sequences, roughly 25% of them present only once. Sequencing input: glioma tissue, nonneoplastic brain tissue, or PBMCs (not recorded which). The receptors were gathered from a human donor with low-grade glioma or glioblastoma, undergoing nonglioma brain surgery, or in good health (not recorded which). Each CDR3 is given with its conserved first and last residue. A D gene is named only where the DNA matches it firmly. For some rows the clone size is stated as once, few or many, or as a class when expanded; others skip it.

v_gene	j_gene	abundance	len	d_gene	CDR3aa	CDR3nt
TRBV18	TRBJ2-1	once	15	.	CASSTRETTYNEQFF	TGTGCCAGCTCAACCCGGGAGACAACCTACAATGAGCAGTTCTTC
TRBV29-1	TRBJ2-5	few	9	.	CSALGTQYF	TGCAGCGCCCTAGGGACCCAGTACTTC
TRBV5-6	TRBJ1-1	.	11	.	CASSFDAKAFF	TGTGCCAGCAGTTTCGACGCGAAGGCTTTCTTT
TRBV20-1	TRBJ2-1	many	14	.	CSASVVGGYNEQFF	TGCAGTGCTAGCGTAGTTGGAGGGTACAATGAGCAGTTCTTC
TRBV19	TRBJ1-1	many	14	.	CASNTGYMNTEAFF	TGTGCCAGTAATACGGGATACATGAACACTGAAGCTTTCTTT
TRBV3-1	TRBJ2-7	few	14	.	CASSPDTSSYEQYF	TGTGCCAGCAGTCCAGACACGTCCTCCTACGAGCAGTACTTC
TRBV6-2/TRBV6-3	TRBJ2-1	many	13	.	CASSYDGYNEQFF	TGTGCCAGCAGTTACGACGGCTACAATGAGCAGTTCTTC
TRBV7-2	TRBJ2-7	many	14	.	CASSPGGLPYEQYF	TGTGCCAGCAGCCCAGGGGGACTTCCCTACGAGCAGTACTTC
TRBV20-1	TRBJ2-3	many	16	.	CSARDPRKYITDTQYF	TGCAGTGCTAGAGATCCGCGGAAATATATCACAGATACGCAGTATTTT
TRBV19	TRBJ2-6	few	16	.	CASSIIRTSGANVLTF	TGTGCCAGTAGTATTATAAGGACCTCTGGGGCCAACGTCCTGACTTTC
TRBV6-6	TRBJ1-3	many	14	.	CASSYGGSGNTIYF	TGTGCCAGCAGTTACGGGGGGTCTGGAAACACCATATATTTT
TRBV12-3/TRBV12-4	TRBJ2-5	few	13	.	CASSFQRSETQYF	TGTGCCAGCAGTTTTCAGCGATCGGAGACCCAGTACTTC
TRBV28	TRBJ2-5	many	13	.	CASSTRVQETQYF	TGTGCCAGCAGTACAAGGGTGCAAGAGACCCAGTACTTC
TRBV28	TRBJ2-3	many	12	.	CASSSLLDTQYF	TGTGCCAGCAGCTCATTACTGGATACGCAGTATTTT
TRBV7-2	TRBJ2-1	many	15	.	CASSLEGARDVRQFF	TGTGCCAGCAGCTTAGAAGGGGCGCGGGATGTGAGGCAGTTCTTC
TRBV27	TRBJ2-3	many	15	.	CATTLTGLGADTQYF	TGTGCCACCACCTTAACAGGACTCGGGGCAGATACGCAGTATTTT